Listed here is a single T cell receptor beta chain. This clone was seen just once. Its antigen has not been determined. It has no much larger one-base neighbor in the sample; base qualities were not kept. Within the sample, other DNA sequences also encode this same CDR3. Patients with a history of autoimmune disease or receiving systemic immunosuppression were excluded from the trial. In every dose cohort, peripheral blood was drawn for TCR sequencing at baseline, cycle 4 day 1, and cycle 7 day 1. Samples were obtained from an open-label, multicenter, first-in-human phase I dose-escalation trial of ivuxolimab. Adults with locally advanced or metastatic melanoma, renal cell, hepatocellular, or head and neck squamous cell carcinoma were enrolled in the trial. Before TCR sequencing, CD4+ and CD8+ T cells were separately sorted from peripheral blood. V was cut back by 0 bases and J by 1 base, leaving a gap of 1 base between them. CDR1 and CDR2, looked up from the germline V gene, are MNHNS and SASEGT. The CDR3 contains 13 residues, cysteine and phenylalanine counted. The entry retains the CDR3 DNA only, 39 bases that are in frame from base 1.

This specimen comes from a study of OX40 agonist ivuxolimab in advanced cancers. Regarding the complete study: Ivuxolimab was an agonistic, fully human IgG2 monoclonal antibody directed against OX40 (CD134), a costimulatory receptor. Prior anti-PD-1, anti-PD-L1 or anti-CTLA-4 therapy was permitted, and checkpoint inhibitors had been received by under 50% of dose-escalation patients. A male proportion of almost 85% and a mean age of around 60 years, ranging from roughly 23 to 80, were recorded for the dose-escalation cohort. Intravenous ivuxolimab was administered to patients every 2 weeks at six dose levels: 0.01, 0.1, 0.3, 1.5, 3 and 10 mg/kg. The paper reports the monotherapy dose-escalation portion (N of about 50 patients) of the phase I ivuxolimab trial. Of the roughly 54 patients in dose escalation, 19 had hepatocellular carcinoma, about 15 had melanoma, 9 had renal cell carcinoma and 9 had head and neck cancer. The point of sequencing TCRbeta in the periphery was to test whether ivuxolimab changed TCR sequence diversity and drove clonal T-cell expansion. Three dose-escalation patients achieved partial responses, one with hepatocellular carcinoma and two with cutaneous melanoma. Results and caveats for the whole study, not just this receptor: At doses of 0.1 to 3.0 mg/kg, clonal expansion of both CD4+ and CD8+ T cells in blood was seen between baseline and week 6. Partial responders in the 0.1-3.0 mg/kg groups had among the lowest normalized peripheral clonal expansion, especially among CD8+ T cells. Low levels of normalized T-cell clonal expansion were also seen in some patients who did not respond. The antigen specificity of the peripheral T cells that underwent clonal expansion was not determined. After ivuxolimab, more expanded clones were found on average in CD8+ T cells than in CD4+ T cells.

Genomic DNA was extracted from sorted cells for sequencing of the TCRbeta CDR3 region. The immunoSEQ Assay was used to sequence the TCRbeta CDR3 regions. TCRdb provides this immuneACCESS table in a form limited to in-frame rearrangements. Some clones are lacking; in checked studies, under half of them reflect an unresolved V gene, and why the rest are absent is not known. Across this sample there are roughly 86,000 clones, with 92% seen only once. Around 2.8% of the sample belongs to the ten largest clones. The TCR originated in an adult with an advanced solid tumor such as melanoma, head and neck, liver or kidney cancer. The specimen comprised CD4+ or CD8+ T cells sorted from blood, sampled in a trial of the OX40 agonist ivuxolimab. In this chain, TRBV6-1 is recombined with TRBJ1-5; the D gene is not confidently resolved. CDR3 protein: CASSEASNQPQHF. The nucleotide sequence reads as follows: TGTGCCAGCAGTGAAGCGAGCAATCAGCCCCAGCATTTT.